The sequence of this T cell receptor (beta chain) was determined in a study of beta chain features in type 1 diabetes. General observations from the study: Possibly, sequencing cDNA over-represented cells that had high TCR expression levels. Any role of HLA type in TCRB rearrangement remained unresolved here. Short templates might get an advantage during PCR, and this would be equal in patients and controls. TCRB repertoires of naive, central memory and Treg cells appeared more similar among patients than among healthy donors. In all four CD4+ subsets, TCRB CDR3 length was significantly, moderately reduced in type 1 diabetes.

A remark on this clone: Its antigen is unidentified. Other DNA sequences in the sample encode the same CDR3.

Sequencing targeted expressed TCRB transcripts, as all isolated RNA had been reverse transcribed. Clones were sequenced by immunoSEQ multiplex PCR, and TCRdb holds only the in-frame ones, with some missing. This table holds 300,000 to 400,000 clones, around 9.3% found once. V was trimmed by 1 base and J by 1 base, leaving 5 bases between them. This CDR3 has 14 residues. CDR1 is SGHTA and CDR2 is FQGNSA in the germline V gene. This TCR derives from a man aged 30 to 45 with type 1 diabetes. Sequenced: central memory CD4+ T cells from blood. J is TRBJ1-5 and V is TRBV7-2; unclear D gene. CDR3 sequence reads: CASSLGLSNQPQHF. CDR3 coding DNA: TGTGCCAGCAGCTTAGGCCTCAGCAATCAGCCCCAGCATTTT. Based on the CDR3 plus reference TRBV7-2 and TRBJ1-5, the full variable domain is GAGVSQSPSNKVTEKGKDVELRCDPISGHTALYWYRQSLGQGLEFLIYFQGNSAPDKSGLPSDRFSAERTGGSVSTLTIQRTQQEDSAVYLCASSLGLSNQPQHFGDGTRLSIL.